The TCR beta chain described here comes from a study of beta chain features in type 1 diabetes. One heparinised blood draw, averaging roughly 0.11 L, came from each donor. As to this clone: What it binds is unknown.

Study results and limitations: Junctions at VDJ sites from type 1 diabetes patients had fewer insertions and more deletions. Patients and controls would share equally any PCR tilt toward shorter templates. TCRB CDR3s were moderately but significantly shorter in Type 1 diabetes patients in all four CD4+ subsets. Comparison showed that naive, central memory and Treg TCRB repertoires appeared more similar among patients than among healthy donors.

Every isolated RNA sample was fully reverse transcribed, so sequencing captured expressed TCRB transcripts. Profiling relied on immunoSEQ multiplex PCR, and the TCRdb table lists in-frame clones only, not all of them. Here the sample spans a few hundred thousand clones, approximately 13% being singletons. The CDR3 runs to 20 residues. Germline V gives CDR1 SGDLS, CDR2 YYNGEE. V shed 3 bases, J shed 0 bases, and the junction held 12 bases outside the gene matches. The J gene is TRBJ2-3, the V gene TRBV9; 14 bases match TRBD2. The receptor was derived from a man in his thirties or forties with type 1 diabetes. The sequencing input was naive CD4+ T cells from blood. The CDR3 region has the DNA TGTGCCAGCAGCGGCCGGACTAGCGGGGGGCTTTATCCTAGCACAGATACGCAGTATTTT. Protein: CASSGRTSGGLYPSTDTQYF.